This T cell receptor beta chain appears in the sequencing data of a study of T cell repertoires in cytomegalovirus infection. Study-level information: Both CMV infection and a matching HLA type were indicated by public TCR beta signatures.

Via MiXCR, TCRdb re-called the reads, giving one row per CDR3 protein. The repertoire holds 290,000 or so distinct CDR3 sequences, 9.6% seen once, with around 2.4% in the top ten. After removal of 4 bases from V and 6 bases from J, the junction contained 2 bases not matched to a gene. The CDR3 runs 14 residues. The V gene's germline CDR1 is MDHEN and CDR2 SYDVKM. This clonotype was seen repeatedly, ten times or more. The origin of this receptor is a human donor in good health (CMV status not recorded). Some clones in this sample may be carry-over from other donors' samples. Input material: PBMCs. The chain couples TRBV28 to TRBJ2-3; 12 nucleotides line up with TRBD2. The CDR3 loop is CASSSSGGEDTQYF. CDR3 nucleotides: TGTGCCAGCAGTTCTAGCGGGGGGGAGGATACGCAGTATTTT.